The 14 T cell receptor beta chains below all came from one sample that was sequenced in a study of T cell responses to AZD1222 COVID-19 vaccine (dated by TCRdb to about 2021). This sample's time point label indicates: about 28 days (+/-7) after the second vaccine dose. The protocol used for the library was the immunoSEQ multiplex PCR assay. TCRdb provides this immuneACCESS table in a form limited to in-frame rearrangements. Some clones are lacking; in checked studies, under half of them reflect an unresolved V gene, and why the rest are absent is not known. The sample table shows roughly 190,000 clones, and approximately 90% are seen once. 1.5% to 2% of the sample is held by the ten biggest clonotypes. Sequences were derived from peripheral blood, sampled 28 days after the second AZD1222 dose. The source is an adult who received the AZD1222 COVID-19 vaccine.

The rearrangement uses TRBV11-1 and TRBJ2-3; TRBD1 might be the D (6 bases). Germline V gives CDR1 SGHAT, CDR2 FQDESV (reference sequence). V lost 5 bases to trimming and J lost 2 bases, with 11 bases between them. This CDR3 contains 14 residues. CDR3 region: CASSRQVFTDTQYF. CDR3 DNA: TGTGCCAGCAGCCGACAGGTCTTCACAGATACGCAGTATTTT.

This clone has a single count. This rearrangement joins TRBV5-6 to TRBJ2-1; D not certain. With 0 bases removed from V and 4 bases from J, the gap between germline ends came to 5 bases. This CDR3 has 13 residues. Germline V gives CDR1 SGHDT, CDR2 YYEEEE. The chain's CDR3 is CASSLVQYNEQFF. The CDR3, as DNA: TGTGCCAGCAGCTTGGTTCAATACAATGAGCAGTTCTTC.

V usage is TRBV7-6 and J usage is TRBJ1-1; tentative D call: TRBD1 (6 bases). Germline V gene data show CDR1 as SGHVS and CDR2 as FNYEAQ. This CDR3 spans 16 amino acids. V was cut by 0 bases and J by 0 bases, with 11 bases left in between. In DNA form, the CDR3 reads TGTGCCAGCAGCTTAGCAAGGGGACACATGAACACTGAAGCTTTCTTT. It is translated as CASSLARGHMNTEAFF.

The V and J genes are TRBV2 and TRBJ1-2, with 7 bases identical to TRBD1. The V gene's germline CDR1 is SNHLY and CDR2 FYNNEI. Losses at the gene ends were 5 bases for V and 0 bases for J; bases not matched to a gene: 6. The CDR3 is 15 amino acids. The CDR3 sequence is CASSRQGTANYGYTF. The CDR3 DNA follows: TGTGCCAGCAGTAGACAGGGAACGGCTAACTATGGCTACACCTTC. Full variable domain (outside the CDR3, taken from reference TRBV2 and TRBJ1-2): EPEVTQTPSHQVTQMGQEVILRCVPISNHLYFYWYRQILGQKVEFLVSFYNNEISEKSEIFDDQFSVERPDGSNFTLKIRSTKLEDSAMYFCASSRQGTANYGYTFGSGTRLTVV.

The chain combines TRBV11-3 with TRBJ1-1, with 12 bases lining up with TRBD1. The CDR3 covers 19 residues. The germline CDR1 and CDR2 sequences are SGHNT and YENEEA. V lost 0 bases to trimming and J lost 2 bases; unmatched junction nucleotides: 10. CDR3 loop: CASSLDPRDRGRLNTEAFF. In DNA form, the CDR3 reads TGTGCCAGCAGCTTAGACCCCCGGGACAGGGGGCGTCTTAACACTGAAGCTTTCTTT.

The chain is built from TRBV5-1 and TRBJ1-2; D is perhaps TRBD1 (6 bases). Trimming took off 6 bases at V and 2 bases at J, with 23 bases between the two ends. CDR1 is SGHRS and CDR2 is YFSETQ in the germline V gene. The CDR3 extends over 17 amino acids. In DNA, the CDR3 is TGCGCCAGCACTACTACTCCTTCACAGGGTTCGAACTATGGCTACACCTTC. It translates to CASTTTPSQGSNYGYTF.

The chain uses TRBV3-1 (or the pseudogene TRBV3-2) and TRBJ2-5, with 12 positions matching TRBD2. CDR1 is LGHDT and CDR2 is YNNKEL in the germline V gene (reference sequence). V trimming: 4 bases; J trimming: 1 base; junction bases outside the gene matches: 10. The length of the CDR3 is 18 residues. The CDR3 DNA reads TGTGCCAGCAGCCTCTATAGGGGACTAGCGGGTTCCCAAGAGACCCAGTACTTC. This translates into CASSLYRGLAGSQETQYF.

This chain joins TRBV14 and TRBJ2-1; D gene unclear. CDR3 length: 14 residues. Looked up from germline, CDR1 is SGHDN and CDR2 is FVKESK. Between the trimmed V and J ends, which lost 3 bases and 3 bases, there was a span of 9 bases. CDR3 residues: CASSQRSLYNEQFF. The CDR3 nucleotides read TGTGCCAGCAGCCAGCGGAGTCTCTACAATGAGCAGTTCTTC.

The rearrangement links TRBV9 to TRBJ2-1; 7 bases map to TRBD1. Germline loops: CDR1 SGDLS, CDR2 YYNGEE. The CDR3 runs 16 residues. Germline trimming cut 3 bases from V and 5 bases from J; bases unmatched to any gene: 11. CDR3 DNA sequence: TGTGCCAGCAGCGAGCGACAGGGAGTCCTCGACAATGAGCAGTTCTTC. Translating it yields CASSERQGVLDNEQFF.

This clone was counted between two and nine times. The chain combines TRBV24-1 with TRBJ1-2; no firm D call. The CDR3 spans 11 residues. Trimming removed 0 bases at V and 6 bases at J, with 1 base between. CDR1 and CDR2 (germline): KGHDR, SFDVKD. The DNA of the CDR3 is TGTGCCACCAGTGATTTGAATGGCTACACCTTC. This translates into CATSDLNGYTF.

The chain couples TRBV5-1 to TRBJ2-2, with 7 bases lining up with TRBD1. Trimming took 7 bases from V and 2 from J; bases not matched to a gene: 8. The V gene's germline CDR1 is SGHRS and CDR2 YFSETQ. This CDR3 region has 15 residues. The CDR3 loop reads CASFQGVVNTGELFF. CDR3 in DNA: TGCGCCAGCTTCCAGGGGGTTGTCAACACCGGGGAGCTGTTTTTT.

The genes are TRBV7-8 and TRBJ2-3; D not resolved. Germline CDR1 and CDR2: SGHVS and FQNEAQ. The CDR3 runs to 16 residues. Trimming cost V 1 base and J 2 bases, with 13 bases left between them. The CDR3 DNA reads as TGTGCCAGCAGCTTAGTAGGGCGGAAGTTCACAGATACGCAGTATTTT. It is translated as CASSLVGRKFTDTQYF.

A few counts support this clone. Different DNA sequences within this sample yield the same CDR3. The rearrangement joins TRBV7-8 to TRBJ2-2, with D perhaps TRBD2 (5 bases). With 5 bases removed from V and 0 bases from J, the gap between germline ends came to 10 bases. This CDR3 has 15 amino acids. Germline V gene lookup returns CDR1 SGHVS and CDR2 FQNEAQ. CDR3 sequence reads: CASSPSGTNTGELFF. The CDR3 DNA reads TGTGCCAGCAGCCCTTCCGGGACGAACACCGGGGAGCTGTTTTTT.

CDR3 DNA: TGTGCCAGCTCACCTCCAGGGGGCGTTTTGGACACCGGGGAGCTGTTTTTT. The encoded protein is CASSPPGGVLDTGELFF. This chain connects TRBV18 to TRBJ2-2; the match to TRBD1 covers 8 bases. The length of the CDR3 is 17 residues. From germline, CDR1 is KGHSH and CDR2 LQKENI. Trimming took 3 bases from V and 3 from J; bases not matched to a gene: 9.